These T cell receptor beta chains were read from a single sample in a study of blood T cell repertoires in COVID-19. TCRdb's copy holds only in-frame clones and misses some; the assay was immunoSEQ multiplex PCR. The profile shows 120,000 or so clones, over 75% of them singletons. The material sequenced was peripheral blood. All receptors come from a man aged 60 to 75 with active or convalescent COVID-19. The CDR3 runs from the conserved cysteine through the conserved F or W. The D gene is left open where the match is weak. Expanded clones get a size class; other rows say once, few or many, or leave the size out.

.	TRBV7-3	.	TRBJ2-2	TGTGCCAGCAGCTTAACGGTGCGCACCGGGGAGCTGTTTTTT	CASSLTVRTGELFF
TRBD1	TRBV7-9	.	TRBJ2-7	TGTGCCAGCAGCTTAGGGGGACAGGGCTACGAGCAGTACTTC	CASSLGGQGYEQYF
TRBD2	TRBV11-2	.	TRBJ2-6	TGTGCCAGCAGCCCCTGGGGGGGGGTTGGGGCCAACGTCCTGACTTTC	CASSPWGGVGANVLTF
.	TRBV25-1	.	TRBJ1-2	TGTGCCAGCAGTGCGACAGGTCCTTCCTATGGCTACACCTTC	CASSATGPSYGYTF
.	TRBV25-1	.	TRBJ2-5	TGTGCCAGCAGGAGAGGAGAGACCCAGTACTTC	CASRRGETQYF
TRBD1	TRBV11-2	few	TRBJ2-5	TGTGCCAGCAGCACCGGGACAGGGGGCTGGGGAGAGACCCAGTACTTC	CASSTGTGGWGETQYF
.	TRBV29-1	once	TRBJ2-4	TGCAGCGTTGTTGACAGGCCCGCCAAAAACATTCAGTACTTC	CSVVDRPAKNIQYF
.	TRBV7-2	many	TRBJ1-5	TGTGCCAGCAGCTTAAACTTCCAGCGGACCCAGCATTTT	CASSLNFQRTQHF
.	TRBV18	.	TRBJ2-6	TGTGCCAGCTCACCACGGTCCCTGTCTAGCTCTGGGGCCAACGTCCTGACTTTC	CASSPRSLSSSGANVLTF
TRBD1	TRBV27	.	TRBJ2-7	TGTGCCAGCAGTTCATGGGACAGGGGCTACGAGCAGTACTTC	CASSSWDRGYEQYF
.	TRBV2	few	TRBJ2-2	TGTGCCAGCAGGGGGACTTATAACACCGGGGAGCTGTTTTTT	CASRGTYNTGELFF
.	TRBV5-4	few	TRBJ2-3	TGTGCCAGCAGCTTATTACAGGGTACAGATACGCAGTATTTT	CASSLLQGTDTQYF
TRBD1	TRBV6-5	.	TRBJ2-5	TGTGCCAGCAAGAGACAGGGAGTCGAGACCCAGTACTTC	CASKRQGVETQYF
.	TRBV28	.	TRBJ1-3	TGTGCCAGCAGCCCCCAGGGGTTGAGAAACACCATATATTTT	CASSPQGLRNTIYF
TRBD2	TRBV25-1	.	TRBJ2-7	TGTGCCACCCAGGTTAGCGGGCTCTCCTACGAGCAGTACTTC	CATQVSGLSYEQYF
TRBD1	TRBV6-5	.	TRBJ1-2	TGTGCCAGCAGTTACAGGCCGACAGGGGCTTATGGCTACACCTTC	CASSYRPTGAYGYTF
TRBD2	TRBV27	few	TRBJ2-1	TGTGCCAGCAGGAGACTAGCGGGAGGTGATGAGCAGTTCTTC	CASRRLAGGDEQFF
TRBD1	TRBV4-3	.	TRBJ1-3	TGCGCCAGCAGCCAAGCCGGGACAGACTTAGGAAACACCATATATTTT	CASSQAGTDLGNTIYF
.	TRBV6-1	.	TRBJ1-5	TGTGCCAGCAGTGAAAGTGGAGGGGCAAGTGGTCAGCCCCAGCATTTT	CASSESGGASGQPQHF
.	TRBV19	.	TRBJ2-1	TGTGCCAGTAGTACGAGAACCGGGACTCCGCAGTTCTTC	CASSTRTGTPQFF
TRBD2	TRBV7-2	.	TRBJ2-4	TGTGCCAGCAGCTCCACCCGCGGGAGGGCCGAGTACTTC	CASSSTRGRAEYF
.	TRBV7-9	many	TRBJ2-1	TGTGCCAGCAGCGCCCCCGTAGGCGGGGCTAGCTCCTACAATGAGCAGTTCTTC	CASSAPVGGASSYNEQFF
.	TRBV3-1/TRBV3-2	.	TRBJ2-4	TGTGCCAGCAGCCAGGCCGCGGAGGGAGGTGGAGACATTCAGTACTTC	CASSQAAEGGGDIQYF
.	TRBV18	.	TRBJ2-2	TGTGCCAGCTCACCACCGTCAGGAGGGGACACCGGGGAGCTGTTTTTT	CASSPPSGGDTGELFF
.	TRBV19	once	TRBJ2-2	TGTGCCAGTAGTTTGCGGGACGGCGTCGACACCGGGGAGCTGTTTTTT	CASSLRDGVDTGELFF
.	TRBV27	.	TRBJ2-2	TGTGCCAGCAGTTTAAGAGGCGCCACCGGGGAGCTGTTTTTT	CASSLRGATGELFF
TRBD1	TRBV30	.	TRBJ1-3	TGTGCCTGGAGTGAAGGGGGCGCCGGGGGTAACACCATATATTTT	CAWSEGGAGGNTIYF
TRBD2	TRBV27	.	TRBJ2-3	TGTGCCAGCAGTTCGGGACTAGCGGGCACAGATACGCAGTATTTT	CASSSGLAGTDTQYF
.	TRBV7-3	.	TRBJ1-6	TGTGCCAGCAGTTCCGGGTCCGGCCGGAATTCACCCCTCCACTTT	CASSSGSGRNSPLHF
TRBD2	TRBV27	.	TRBJ2-1	TGTGCCAGCAGTCCAGGCGGGGGGGCCAACTACAATGAGCAGTTCTTC	CASSPGGGANYNEQFF
TRBD1	TRBV5-1	few	TRBJ2-3	TGCGCCAGCAGCTTGTACAGGGGTGCTAGCACAGATACGCAGTATTTT	CASSLYRGASTDTQYF
TRBD1	TRBV12-5	.	TRBJ1-1	TGTGCTAGTGGTTTGCCCAGACAGGGACTTGAAGCTTTCTTT	CASGLPRQGLEAFF
TRBD1	TRBV28	.	TRBJ2-7	TGTGCCAGCAGTCGATTAACCGGGACAGGGCCCGAGCAGTACTTC	CASSRLTGTGPEQYF
TRBD2	TRBV10-3	.	TRBJ2-1	TGTGCCATCAGTGCCACCCAAACTAGCGGGAATGAGCAGTTCTTC	CAISATQTSGNEQFF
TRBD2	TRBV6-5	.	TRBJ2-3	TGTGCCAGCAGTTACTCGGGCGGGAGGGGCACAGATACGCAGTATTTT	CASSYSGGRGTDTQYF
.	TRBV15	.	TRBJ2-7	TGTGCCACCAGCAGAGACAGGATCTACGAGCAGTACTTC	CATSRDRIYEQYF
.	TRBV4-1	.	TRBJ2-7	TGCGCCAGCAGCCAGACTAGGGACTACGAGCAGTACTTC	CASSQTRDYEQYF
TRBD2	TRBV4-3	.	TRBJ2-7	TGCGCCAGCAGCCAACTAGCGGGCACCTACGAGCAGTACTTC	CASSQLAGTYEQYF
.	TRBV6-5	.	TRBJ2-2	TGTGCCAGCAGTTACTTAACAGCCACCGGGGAGCTGTTTTTT	CASSYLTATGELFF
TRBD1	TRBV28	.	TRBJ1-2	TGTGCCAGCAGTATCCAGGACAGGGTAATCGCTAACTATGGCTACACCTTC	CASSIQDRVIANYGYTF
TRBD1	TRBV6-5	few	TRBJ1-5	TGTGCCAGCAGTCCCACAGGGGGCCGGAATCAGCCCCAGCATTTT	CASSPTGGRNQPQHF
TRBD2	TRBV24-1	.	TRBJ2-7	TGTGCCACCAGTGACCCTAGCGGGAGCTCCTACGAGCAGTACTTC	CATSDPSGSSYEQYF
TRBD2	TRBV12-3/TRBV12-4	once	TRBJ2-3	TGTGCCAGCGGGCTCGGACTAGTCGCGCAGTATTTT	CASGLGLVAQYF
TRBD2	TRBV5-6	.	TRBJ2-1	TGTGCCAGCAGCACCCCGGGACTAGCGGGAGGGCCTAGGAACAATGAGCAGTTCTTC	CASSTPGLAGGPRNNEQFF
.	TRBV23-1	.	TRBJ2-7	TGCGCCAGCAGTCAACCCGGGACACTTCGTTTGGGATCCTACGAGCAGTACTTC	CASSQPGTLRLGSYEQYF
.	TRBV5-8	once	TRBJ1-5	TGTGCCAGCAGCTTTCCGGAGAGCAATCAGCCCCAGCATTTT	CASSFPESNQPQHF
TRBD2	TRBV28	few	TRBJ2-1	TGTGCCAGCTTTCCCGAGACTAGCGGGACCTACAATGAGCAGTTCTTC	CASFPETSGTYNEQFF
TRBD1	TRBV5-4	.	TRBJ1-1	TGTGCCAGCAGCCCATTTACTACCCGGGACAGGGGGCCTGGAGCTTTCTTT	CASSPFTTRDRGPGAFF
.	TRBV5-4	.	TRBJ1-2	TGTGCCAGCAGCTTATCTCCTCGAGGGGGATACACCTTC	CASSLSPRGGYTF
.	TRBV20-1	.	TRBJ2-7	TGCAGTGCTAGTAGTCAGCAGGCTACCTCCTACGAGCAGTACTTC	CSASSQQATSYEQYF
.	TRBV28	.	TRBJ2-7	TGTGCCAGCAGTTTATGGGGAGGATTCTCCTACGAGCAGTACTTC	CASSLWGGFSYEQYF
TRBD2	TRBV4-1	many	TRBJ2-2	TGCGCCAGCAGCCAAGACCACCCTACTAGCGGCGGGGAGCTGTTTTTT	CASSQDHPTSGGELFF
.	TRBV9	once	TRBJ1-5	TGTGCCAGCAGCGTAGGGACAGATAATCAGCCCCAGCATTTT	CASSVGTDNQPQHF
.	TRBV2	.	TRBJ2-3	TGTGCCAGCACGACAGACACAGATACGCAGTATTTT	CASTTDTDTQYF